This T cell receptor (beta chain) was identified in a study of STAT3 mutations in large granular lymphocyte leukemia. Overall study context: Over half of T-LGLL patients had one or more immunosuppressive regimens. Study-level findings and limits: Some patients had dominant TCR clones larger than their STAT3 mutant burden. After therapy, 6 of 18 patients switched clonotypes, all new clones STAT3 wild type. Every T-LGLL patient had at least one immunodominant TCRbeta clonotype.

CDR1 MNHEY and CDR2 SVGAGI come from the germline V gene. There are 13 residues in the CDR3. V lost 6 bases and J 3 bases, leaving 11 bases between the germline ends. Average productive template count per sample was roughly 40,000. TCRdb keeps only in-frame clones here, not all; method: immunoSEQ multiplex PCR. There are approximately 12,000 clones in the sample; about 88% occur only once, and around 33% lies in the top ten. Concerning this clone itself: Its target is not known.

The gene calls are TRBV6-5 and TRBJ1-2; D remains ambiguous. The sample comprised peripheral blood mononuclear cells. This clonotype was sampled from a man aged 35 to 55 with T-cell large granular lymphocyte leukemia. Some clones in this sample may be carry-over from other donors' samples. The CDR3 DNA reads TGTGCCAGCAGCCCCCCCAGGTACTATGGCTACACCTTC. Translating gives CASSPPRYYGYTF.